This TCR beta chain was obtained from a study of blood T cell repertoires in COVID-19. The repertoire was sequenced with immunoSEQ multiplex PCR; TCRdb's copy has only in-frame clones and lacks some. The sample lists around 130,000 clones, more than 80% seen once, with 12% in the top ten. The source material was peripheral blood. This clonotype originated in a woman aged 60-75 years with acute or convalescent COVID-19.

The CDR3 region has the DNA TGTGCCAGCAGTCCCTCCTGGAGGGAGACCCAGTACTTC. It encodes CASSPSWRETQYF. This chain uses TRBV7-9 with TRBJ2-5; TRBD2 might be the D (5 bases). Germline assignment: CDR1 SEHNR and CDR2 FQNEAQ (reference sequence). The CDR3 is 13 residues long. Deletions cut 6 bases from V and 5 bases from J, with 13 bases between.